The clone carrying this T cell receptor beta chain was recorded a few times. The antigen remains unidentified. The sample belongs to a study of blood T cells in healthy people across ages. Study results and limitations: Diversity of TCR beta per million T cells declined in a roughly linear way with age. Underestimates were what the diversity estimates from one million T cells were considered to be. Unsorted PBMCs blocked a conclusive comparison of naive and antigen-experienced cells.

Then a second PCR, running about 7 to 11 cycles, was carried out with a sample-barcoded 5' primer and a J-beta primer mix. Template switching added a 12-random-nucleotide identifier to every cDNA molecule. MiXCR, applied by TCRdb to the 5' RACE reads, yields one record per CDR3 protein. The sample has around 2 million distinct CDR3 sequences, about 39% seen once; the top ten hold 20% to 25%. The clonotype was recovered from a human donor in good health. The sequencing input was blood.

CDR3 residues: CASSHGGQSYEQYF. The CDR3 nucleotides read TGTGCCAGCAGCCATGGGGGACAGAGCTACGAGCAGTACTTC. The V call is TRBV6-5, the J call TRBJ2-7; the match to TRBD1 covers 7 bases. Germline trimming cut 6 bases from V and 3 bases from J; bases unmatched to any gene: 8. Germline loops: CDR1 MNHEY, CDR2 SVGAGI. The CDR3 spans 14 residues.